The entry below gives a single TCR beta chain sequence along with its context. As processed by the authors: Cell counts per sample came from amplifying reference gene primers. Only in-frame clones appear in the TCRdb table, and some are missing; sequencing was by immunoSEQ multiplex PCR. The V and J calls and clone size were taken over from that table, and D and trimming were inferred from the DNA. The sample shows approximately 150,000 clones, roughly 84% of them seen only once. The data derive from a study of blood T cell repertoires in COVID-19. Study-wide background: Some COVID-19 samples were acute and others convalescent; all came from the United States, Italy and Spain. T cells, B-cell-depleted T cells, or PBMCs supplied cDNA or gDNA.

This CDR3 spans 13 amino acids. Germline V CDR1 and CDR2: MNHEY, SMNVEV (reference sequence). V lost 8 bases and J 6 bases, leaving 13 bases between the germline ends. Sample: peripheral blood. This sequence joins TRBV27 and TRBJ2-2; the D is unclear. This receptor was identified in a man in his fifties or sixties with active or convalescent COVID-19. In nucleotides, the CDR3 is TGTGCCAGCTCCAACCCTAGGTCCGGGGAGCTGTTTTTT. It specifies CASSNPRSGELFF.